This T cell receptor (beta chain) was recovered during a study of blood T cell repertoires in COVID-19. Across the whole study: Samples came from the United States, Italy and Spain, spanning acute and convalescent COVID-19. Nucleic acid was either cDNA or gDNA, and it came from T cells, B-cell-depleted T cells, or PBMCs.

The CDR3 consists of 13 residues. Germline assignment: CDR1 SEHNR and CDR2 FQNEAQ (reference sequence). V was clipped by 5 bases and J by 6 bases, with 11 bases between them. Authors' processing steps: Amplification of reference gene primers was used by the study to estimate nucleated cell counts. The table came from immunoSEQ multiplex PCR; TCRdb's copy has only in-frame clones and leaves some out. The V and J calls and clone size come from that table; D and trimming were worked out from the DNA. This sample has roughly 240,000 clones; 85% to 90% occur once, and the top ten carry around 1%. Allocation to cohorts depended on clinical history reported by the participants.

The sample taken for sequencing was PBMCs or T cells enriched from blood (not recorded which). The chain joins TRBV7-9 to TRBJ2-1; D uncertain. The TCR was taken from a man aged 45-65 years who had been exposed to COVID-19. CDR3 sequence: CASSRGESNEQFF. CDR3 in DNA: TGTGCCAGCAGCCGCGGCGAATCCAATGAGCAGTTCTTC. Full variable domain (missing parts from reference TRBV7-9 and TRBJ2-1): DTGVSQNPRHKITKRGQNVTFRCDPISEHNRLYWYRQTLGQGPEFLTYFQNEAQLEKSRLLSDRFSAERPKGSFSTLEIQRTEQGDSAMYLCASSRGESNEQFFGPGTRLTVL.